These 31 T cell receptor beta chains were sequenced from one sample in a study of shared clonotypes between healthy human individuals. Using immunoSEQ multiplex PCR, the repertoire was profiled, and TCRdb retains in-frame clones only, with some absent. The sample lists 2 million to 3 million clones; under 95% were seen once. Material: naive CD4+ T cells from PBMCs. Subset given: CD45RA+ positively selected. The origin of the receptors is a man aged 18-30 years in good health. Some clones in this sample may be carry-over from other donors' samples.

This sequence joins TRBV27 and TRBJ1-1; a possible D gene is TRBD1 (5 bases). The CDR3 is 15 residues long. Germline values: CDR1 MNHEY, CDR2 SMNVEV (reference sequence). V was cut by 1 base and J by 3 bases, with 12 bases left in between. CDR3 DNA: TGTGCCAGCAGTTTATTGGGGGTATCTCACACTGAAGCTTTCTTT. Translating it yields CASSLLGVSHTEAFF.

The chain combines TRBV6-9 with TRBJ2-3; D is perhaps TRBD1 (6 bases). The germline CDR1 and CDR2 sequences are MNHGY and SVAAGI. Trimming left V 11 bases short and J 1 base short, with 13 bases between. This CDR3 contains 13 residues. In nucleotides, the CDR3 is TGTGCCGGTAACAGGGCGCGCACAGATACGCAGTATTTT. Its translation: CAGNRARTDTQYF.

This chain uses TRBV6-6 with TRBJ2-7; D gene uncertain. The CDR3 runs 14 residues. Deletions cut 5 bases from V and 0 bases from J, with 11 bases between. Germline CDR1 MNHNY, CDR2 SVGAGI (reference sequence). The CDR3 DNA is TGTGCCAGCAGTCGTTCCCTGAGCTCCTACGAGCAGTACTTC. It encodes CASSRSLSSYEQYF.

This chain uses TRBV23-1 with TRBJ2-7, with D uncertain. TRBV23-1 falls under the ORF class, with uncertain function. Trimming removed 3 bases from V and 4 bases from J, with 10 bases in between. The CDR3 length is 13 residues. CDR3 amino acids: CASSQPPFYEQYF. In DNA form, the CDR3 reads TGCGCCAGCAGTCAGCCCCCTTTTTACGAGCAGTACTTC.

The chain couples TRBV10-3 to TRBJ2-1; D not certain. The CDR3 totals 13 residues. The V and J ends lost 6 bases and 4 bases respectively, with 10 bases between them. Germline loops: CDR1 ENHRY, CDR2 SYGVKD. The CDR3 spells CAIRMTGYNEQFF. The CDR3 DNA follows: TGTGCCATCAGAATGACTGGTTACAATGAGCAGTTCTTC.

This chain uses TRBV9 with TRBJ1-4; no reliable D call. Germline CDR1 is SGDLS and CDR2 is YYNGEE. The ends were cut back, 3 bases at V and 6 bases at J, with 15 bases in the middle. The CDR3 loop spans 15 amino acids. CDR3 sequence: CASSASARQDEKLFF. The DNA for the CDR3 is TGTGCCAGCAGCGCCTCGGCCCGCCAAGATGAAAAACTGTTTTTT.

The J gene is TRBJ2-3, the V gene TRBV19, with D tentatively TRBD1 (6 bases). The length of the CDR3 is 13 residues. V gave up 8 bases and J gave up 2 bases, with 11 bases separating them. Germline CDR1 is LNHDA and CDR2 is SQIVND (reference sequence). The CDR3 sequence is CASGTSYTDTQYF. In DNA, the CDR3 is TGTGCCAGTGGGACATCCTACACAGATACGCAGTATTTT.

This chain links TRBV14 with TRBJ1-2, with D perhaps TRBD1 (5 bases). The CDR3 extends over 14 amino acids. From germline, CDR1 is SGHDN and CDR2 FVKESK. V lost 4 bases and J lost 0, with 9 bases in between. CDR3 loop: CASSPYRSNYGYTF. Here the CDR3 DNA reads TGTGCCAGCAGCCCCTACAGGTCTAACTATGGCTACACCTTC.

This chain links TRBV5-1 with TRBJ2-5, with 8 positions matching TRBD2. The CDR3 runs 14 residues. The V and J ends lost 2 bases and 9 bases, in that order; junction bases with no gene match: 9. From germline, CDR1 is SGHRS and CDR2 YFSETQ. The CDR3 spells CASSFGVSGSPQYF. CDR3 DNA sequence: TGCGCCAGCAGCTTCGGGGTAAGCGGGAGCCCCCAGTACTTC.

Comments on this clone: Other DNA sequences from this sample encode an identical CDR3 as well. The chain carries TRBV2 and TRBJ2-7; 8 nucleotides align to TRBD2. Germline V CDR1 and CDR2: SNHLY, FYNNEI. The CDR3 sequence is 14 residues long. J was trimmed by 4 bases and V by 4 bases; bases with no gene match: 6. The CDR3: CASSGLAGGYEQYF. The CDR3 DNA reads as TGTGCCAGCAGTGGGCTCGCGGGAGGTTACGAGCAGTACTTC.

The sample holds one count of this clone. The V call is TRBV28, the J call TRBJ1-2, with D perhaps TRBD1 (5 bases). The V end was cut by 6 bases, the J end by 2 bases, with 10 bases between. Germline lookup yields CDR1 MDHEN and CDR2 SYDVKM. The CDR3 has 13 residues. CDR3 sequence (DNA): TGTGCCAGCAGAGACAGTGACAACTATGGCTACACCTTC. Protein sequence: CASRDSDNYGYTF.

The genes are TRBV28 and TRBJ1-2; D uncertain. With 6 bases removed from V and 4 bases from J, the gap between germline ends came to 9 bases. CDR1 is MDHEN and CDR2 is SYDVKM in the germline V gene. The CDR3 runs to 12 residues. CDR3 in DNA: TGTGCCAGCAGAACAGAATCCTATGGCTACACCTTC. Its protein is CASRTESYGYTF.

The chain combines TRBV5-1 with TRBJ1-2; 9 positions match TRBD1. Germline values: CDR1 SGHRS, CDR2 YFSETQ. CDR3 length: 14 amino acids. Germline trimming cut 2 bases from V and 5 bases from J; bases unmatched to any gene: 4. CDR3 nucleotides: TGCGCCAGCAGCTTTCCCGGGACAGGGTATGGCTACACCTTC. It specifies CASSFPGTGYGYTF.

The rearrangement uses TRBV11-2 and TRBJ2-1; the match to TRBD2 covers 8 bases. This CDR3 is 15 amino acids long. CDR1 SGHAT and CDR2 FQNNGV come from the germline V gene. The V gene end was trimmed by 5 bases and the J gene end by 6 bases; junction bases not matched to a gene: 9. Written as DNA, the CDR3 is TGTGCCAGCAGCCCCGGGAGGGCCTTACTCAATGAGCAGTTCTTC. The encoded protein is CASSPGRALLNEQFF. The variable domain in full, with the rest retrieved from reference TRBV11-2 and TRBJ2-1, is EAGVAQSPRYKIIEKRQSVAFWCNPISGHATLYWYQQILGQGPKLLIQFQNNGVVDDSQLPKDRFSAERLKGVDSTLKIQPAKLEDSAVYLCASSPGRALLNEQFFGPGTRLTVL.

The V gene is TRBV4-1, the J gene TRBJ2-2; D is possibly TRBD1 (5 bases). The germline gives CDR1 MGHRA, CDR2 YSYEKL. The V end lost 1 base, the J end lost 4 bases, and 13 bases lay between the germline ends. The CDR3 totals 16 residues. The CDR3 reads CASSQVVGPSTGELFF. CDR3 DNA sequence: TGCGCCAGCAGCCAAGTGGTGGGGCCGAGCACCGGGGAGCTGTTTTTT.

The chain links TRBV27 to TRBJ2-4, with a tentative D call TRBD2 (6 bases). CDR3 length equals 14 residues. Trimming shortened V by 4 bases and J by 9 bases, and 16 bases separated the two germline ends. Germline loops: CDR1 MNHEY, CDR2 SMNVEV (reference sequence). The CDR3 DNA sequence: TGTGCCAGCAGTTGGGGGACTGGTAGGAGCATTCAGTACTTC. Amino acid sequence: CASSWGTGRSIQYF.

The chain uses TRBV10-3 and TRBJ2-2; the D call may be TRBD1 or TRBD2 (6 bases each). Germline CDR1 ENHRY, CDR2 SYGVKD. The ends were cut back, 6 bases at V and 5 bases at J, with 16 bases in the middle. This CDR3 is 15 amino acids long. The chain's CDR3 is CAISPRGADTGELFF. Written as DNA, the CDR3 is TGTGCCATCAGCCCTAGGGGGGCGGATACCGGGGAGCTGTTTTTT.

The rearrangement uses TRBV6-8 and TRBJ1-5; D is unclear. The length of the CDR3 is 14 residues. Trimming pared 4 bases from V and 4 bases from J, leaving 11 bases between. Germline lookup yields CDR1 MNHGY and CDR2 SAAAGT. The CDR3 here is CASSSLLGNQPQHF. For the CDR3, the DNA is TGTGCCAGCAGTTCCCTCTTGGGGAATCAGCCCCAGCATTTT.

The chain uses TRBV7-3 and TRBJ2-1, with 9 bases identical to TRBD2. Trimming cost V 3 bases and J 10 bases; bases outside gene matches: 10. The CDR3 has 15 residues. CDR1 and CDR2 (germline): SGHTA, FQGTGA. The CDR3 spells CASSLTREGKREQFF. The CDR3 DNA reads TGTGCCAGCAGCTTGACGCGGGAGGGAAAGCGGGAGCAGTTCTTC.

The chain employs TRBV19 and TRBJ1-5; a possible D gene is TRBD1 (6 bases). Trimming cost V 9 bases and J 3 bases, with 12 bases left between them. Germline loops: CDR1 LNHDA, CDR2 SQIVND (reference sequence). The CDR3 is 13 residues long. CDR3 sequence (DNA): TGTGCCAGCCGGGACACCTCCAATCAGCCCCAGCATTTT. Its protein product is CASRDTSNQPQHF.

The J gene is TRBJ2-7, the V gene TRBV11-2; D not certain. V was cut by 9 bases and J by 0 bases, with 12 bases left in between. Looked up from germline, CDR1 is SGHAT and CDR2 is FQNNGV. The CDR3 extends over 13 amino acids. CDR3 residues: CASRDRSSYEQYF. The CDR3 coding sequence is TGTGCCAGTAGAGACCGGAGCTCCTACGAGCAGTACTTC.

The V gene is TRBV12-2, the J gene TRBJ2-7. TRBV12-2 is labeled a pseudogene. CDR3 length equals 14 residues. The CDR3 DNA is TGTGCAAGTCGCTTAGGGGAAGTTCGCTCCGAGCAGTACTTC. This encodes CASRLGEVRSEQYF.

The chain carries TRBV10-3 and TRBJ1-2; TRBD1 matches 9 bases. Germline lookup yields CDR1 ENHRY and CDR2 SYGVKD. With 7 bases clipped from V and 6 bases from J, the junction kept 9 bases outside the gene matches. This CDR3 contains 14 residues. The CDR3 region has the DNA TGTGCCATCATCTCTGGGACAGGGCCTGATGGCTACACCTTC. This codes for CAIISGTGPDGYTF.

In its sample, this clone was seen once. This chain connects TRBV28 to TRBJ1-1; D may be TRBD1 (6 bases). In germline, CDR1 is MDHEN, CDR2 SYDVKM. V lost 9 bases to trimming and J lost 0 bases, with 11 bases between them. This CDR3 has 13 amino acids. As DNA, the CDR3 is TGTGCCAGTCTTGACAGGCTGAACACTGAAGCTTTCTTT. Its translation: CASLDRLNTEAFF.

The V and J genes are TRBV15 and TRBJ2-7, with 9 bases that match TRBD1. This CDR3 is 14 amino acids long. The germline V gene has CDR1 LNHNV and CDR2 YYDKDF (reference sequence). V was pared by 2 bases and J by 6 bases, with 5 bases of the junction left unmatched. The CDR3 DNA sequence: TGTGCCACCAGCAGACTAGGACAGGGGAGCGAGCAGTACTTC. As protein: CATSRLGQGSEQYF.

The chain has TRBV19 and TRBJ1-2; D remains ambiguous. V shed 4 bases and J shed 4 bases, with 13 bases lying between them. Germline CDR1 and CDR2: LNHDA and SQIVND (reference sequence). The CDR3 length is 14 residues. The CDR3 spells CASSRTVRAYGYTF. In DNA form, the CDR3 reads TGTGCCAGTAGTAGGACGGTCCGCGCCTATGGCTACACCTTC.

This sequence joins TRBV28 and TRBJ2-5; 7 bases align to TRBD2. From germline, CDR1 is MDHEN and CDR2 SYDVKM. The CDR3 spans 15 residues. V shed 6 bases, J shed 4 bases, and the junction held 11 bases outside the gene matches. In nucleotides, the CDR3 is TGTGCCAGCAGCGTGGGGGGGGGATCGGGAGAGACCCAGTACTTC. Translated, it gives CASSVGGGSGETQYF.

This chain joins TRBV18 and TRBJ2-2; no reliable D call. Per germline, CDR1 KGHSH and CDR2 LQKENI. V gave up 6 bases and J gave up 1 base, with 9 bases separating them. The CDR3 sequence is 14 residues long. The CDR3 reads CASSVWGNTGELFF. The CDR3 DNA is TGTGCCAGCTCCGTCTGGGGGAACACCGGGGAGCTGTTTTTT.

This rearrangement joins TRBV6-5 to TRBJ2-5; TRBD1 might be the D (5 bases). Germline CDR1 and CDR2: MNHEY and SVGAGI. The CDR3 loop spans 12 amino acids. The germline V and J ends were trimmed by 8 bases and 6 bases, with 13 bases remaining between them. The CDR3 here is CASGQEKKTQYF. CDR3 in DNA: TGTGCCAGCGGACAAGAGAAGAAGACCCAGTACTTC.

J is TRBJ2-7 and V is TRBV7-2; D is ambiguous. CDR3 length: 14 residues. V lost 4 bases to trimming and J lost 1 base, with 11 bases between them. CDR1 and CDR2 from the germline V gene are SGHTA and FQGNSA. CDR3 residues: CASSSGRRSYEQYF. CDR3 sequence (DNA): TGTGCCAGCAGCTCCGGACGGCGTTCCTACGAGCAGTACTTC.

The chain links TRBV5-1 to TRBJ2-5; 7 nucleotides match TRBD1. The trim removed 2 bases at V and 2 bases at J, leaving 6 bases unmatched. Germline CDR1 SGHRS, CDR2 YFSETQ. The CDR3 spans 15 residues. This CDR3 reads CASSLYPGQQETQYF. CDR3 coding DNA: TGCGCCAGCAGCTTATACCCGGGACAGCAAGAGACCCAGTACTTC.